A selection of T cell receptor beta chains follows, all from one sample in a study of Graves' ophthalmopathy and Graves' hyperthyroidism. Via MiXCR, TCRdb re-called the multiplex PCR reads, giving one row per CDR3 protein. In the table there are around 1,000,000 distinct CDR3 sequences, 36% of which are singletons. Material for sequencing was peripheral blood or thyroid tissue (not recorded which). All receptors come from an adult man with Graves' hyperthyroidism. CDR3s include the opening cysteine and the closing phenylalanine or tryptophan. The D gene is left open where the match is weak. A row's size may be missing; if present it is once, few, many or a size class.

j_call d_call v_call clone_size cdr3_nt cdr3_aa
TRBJ2-7 NA TRBV27 NA TGTGCCAGCAGCACCACCGGGGATGGATTACGCGAGCAGTACTTC CASSTTGDGLREQYF
TRBJ2-5 NA TRBV10-3 NA TGTGCCATCAGCAACGCCCGCGGGGCAGAGACCCAGTACTTC CAISNARGAETQYF
TRBJ2-7 NA TRBV14 NA TGTGCCAGCAGCCAAGAAGTCACACTCGGGGGTCTCTACGAGCAGTACTTC CASSQEVTLGGLYEQYF
TRBJ2-5 NA TRBV5-1 NA TGCGCCAGCAGCTTGGAAGCTTGGGGGGAGACCCAGTACTTC CASSLEAWGETQYF
TRBJ2-2 NA TRBV5-1 few TGCGCCAGCAGGGTCAGGGCGGAGTTTAACACCGGGGAGCTGTTTTTT CASRVRAEFNTGELFF
TRBJ1-1 NA TRBV5-8 many TGTGCCAGCAGCTTGAGAAGCATGAACACTGAAGCTTTCTTT CASSLRSMNTEAFF
TRBJ2-7 TRBD2 TRBV7-9 few TGTGCCAGCAGCACGTGGACTAGCGGGGGTGTCTCCTACGAGCAGTACTTC CASSTWTSGGVSYEQYF
TRBJ1-4 TRBD1 TRBV7-2 few TGTGCCAGCAGCTCCACAGGGGTTCTTCCCCATGATGAAAAACTGTTTTTT CASSSTGVLPHDEKLFF
TRBJ1-2 NA TRBV7-8 many TGTGCCAGCAGCTTAGAACGGACATCAAATGGCTACACCTTC CASSLERTSNGYTF
TRBJ1-5 NA TRBV4-1 few TGCGCCAGCAGGGATATACCAGAATATAGCAATCAGCCCCAGCATTTT CASRDIPEYSNQPQHF
TRBJ1-1 NA TRBV20-1 few TGCAGTGCTAGAGATCTGAGGGGTCGACGTTACACTGAAGCTTTCTTT CSARDLRGRRYTEAFF
TRBJ2-5 TRBD2 TRBV20-1 many TGCAGTGCTAGTCAAGCGGGGGCCCAAGAGACCCAGTACTTC CSASQAGAQETQYF
TRBJ2-7 NA TRBV5-1 many TGTGCCAGCAGCTTAGCTGGGCTCTACGAGCAGTACTTC CASSLAGLYEQYF
TRBJ1-5 NA TRBV5-5 few TGTGCCAGCAGCTTTGTAGGAGATATCGGCAATCAGCCCCAGCATTTT CASSFVGDIGNQPQHF
TRBJ1-5 NA TRBV7-9 NA TGCGCCAGCAGCTCGGGACCCCTGCGGCCCCAGCATTTT CASSSGPLRPQHF
TRBJ2-7 TRBD1 TRBV10-3 many TGTGCCATCAGGGGGACAGGGTTCTCCTACGAGCAGTACTTC CAIRGTGFSYEQYF
TRBJ1-5 NA TRBV19 many TGTGCCAGTAGTAAGGAGGACATGTCCAATCAGCCCCAGCATTTT CASSKEDMSNQPQHF
TRBJ2-7 NA TRBV2 NA TGTGCCAGCAGTGAAGGGCAGACCATCTACGAGCAGTACTTC CASSEGQTIYEQYF
TRBJ2-7 TRBD1 TRBV9 few TGTGCCAGCAGCGAAGGGACAGGGGATTTCTACGAGCAGTACTTC CASSEGTGDFYEQYF
TRBJ1-1 NA TRBV29-1 NA TGCAGCGTTGAAGAATTGGGGAGCGGAGCTTTCTTT CSVEELGSGAFF
TRBJ2-5 NA TRBV20-1 many TGCAGTGCTCCGCCTCAAGGAGGCTCCCAAGAGACCCAGTACTTC CSAPPQGGSQETQYF
TRBJ1-6 NA TRBV11-2 NA TGTGCCAGCAGCTTAGTTCGCGGGACACCCCTCCACTTT CASSLVRGTPLHF